Listed below are T cell receptor beta chains from one sample, sequenced in a study of T cell responses to AZD1222 COVID-19 vaccine. Libraries were prepared by immunoSEQ multiplex PCR; TCRdb keeps only in-frame clonotypes and omits some of them. This sample has about 130,000 clones; 85% occur once, and the top ten carry approximately 4.4%. The specimen comprised peripheral blood, sampled 28 days after the second AZD1222 dose. These TCRs come from an adult who received the AZD1222 COVID-19 vaccine. CDR3s include the opening cysteine and the closing phenylalanine or tryptophan. A D gene is named only where the DNA matches it firmly. Clone size is not always given. Where it is, it says once, few, many or a class for expanded clones.

j_call: TRBJ2-7
d_call: NA
clone_size: NA
v_call: TRBV11-2
cdr3_nt: TGTGCCAGCAGCACCTACGAGCAGTACTTC
cdr3_aa: CASSTYEQYF

j_call: TRBJ2-1
d_call: TRBD1
clone_size: NA
v_call: TRBV10-3
cdr3_nt: TGTGCCATCAGTGAGTCTTTCGGACAGGCCAGCTCCTACAATGAGCAGTTCTTC
cdr3_aa: CAISESFGQASSYNEQFF

j_call: TRBJ2-5
d_call: TRBD1
clone_size: once
v_call: TRBV7-2
cdr3_nt: TGTGCCAGCAGCTCGCCGGACAGGGAACAAGAGACCCAGTACTTC
cdr3_aa: CASSSPDREQETQYF

j_call: TRBJ1-1
d_call: NA
clone_size: NA
v_call: TRBV19
cdr3_nt: TGTGCCAGTACCCCGGGACAAATGAACACTGAAGCTTTCTTT
cdr3_aa: CASTPGQMNTEAFF

j_call: TRBJ1-3
d_call: NA
clone_size: NA
v_call: TRBV9
cdr3_nt: TGTGCCAGCAGCGTAGGTTTTATGGGCAAGCGGGATTTT
cdr3_aa: CASSVGFMGKRDF

j_call: TRBJ1-3
d_call: NA
clone_size: NA
v_call: TRBV4-2
cdr3_nt: TGTGCCAGCAGCCCCCTCTCGGTGACCTCTGGAAACACCATATATTTT
cdr3_aa: CASSPLSVTSGNTIYF

j_call: TRBJ2-1
d_call: NA
clone_size: NA
v_call: TRBV19
cdr3_nt: TGTGCCAGTAGTAAGGGTAACGAGCAGTTCTTC
cdr3_aa: CASSKGNEQFF

j_call: TRBJ1-1
d_call: NA
clone_size: NA
v_call: TRBV18
cdr3_nt: TGTGCCAGCTCAGAGACAGGAATTATGAACACTGAAGCTTTCTTT
cdr3_aa: CASSETGIMNTEAFF

j_call: TRBJ2-2
d_call: NA
clone_size: NA
v_call: TRBV5-4
cdr3_nt: TGTGCCAGCAGCTTGGCAGGGTCTAACACCGGGGAGCTGTTTTTT
cdr3_aa: CASSLAGSNTGELFF

j_call: TRBJ1-2
d_call: NA
clone_size: NA
v_call: TRBV4-1
cdr3_nt: TGCGCCAGCAGCCAAGAGGGGACCCCCCGAGGCTACACCTTC
cdr3_aa: CASSQEGTPRGYTF

j_call: TRBJ2-3
d_call: TRBD1
clone_size: NA
v_call: TRBV7-3
cdr3_nt: TGTGCCAGCAGCCCGGGACAGGGGGCGGCGGATACGCAGTATTTT
cdr3_aa: CASSPGQGAADTQYF

j_call: TRBJ1-1
d_call: NA
clone_size: NA
v_call: TRBV7-9
cdr3_nt: TGTGCCAGCACCTCCAGTGGGGGGGGGAACACTGAAGCTTTCTTT
cdr3_aa: CASTSSGGGNTEAFF

j_call: TRBJ2-3
d_call: TRBD2
clone_size: NA
v_call: TRBV3-1/TRBV3-2
cdr3_nt: TGTGCCAGCAGCCCCGGGACTAGCGGGGACAAGAGCACAGATACGCAGTATTTT
cdr3_aa: CASSPGTSGDKSTDTQYF

j_call: TRBJ1-2
d_call: NA
clone_size: once
v_call: TRBV6-5
cdr3_nt: TGTGCCAGCAGTTACTCGGGCAGTGGCTATGGCTACACCTTC
cdr3_aa: CASSYSGSGYGYTF

j_call: TRBJ1-1
d_call: TRBD1
clone_size: once
v_call: TRBV30
cdr3_nt: TGTGCCTGGACCCGGAGAGCTGGACAGGGGGCGACAGTCTTT
cdr3_aa: CAWTRRAGQGATVF

j_call: TRBJ2-1
d_call: NA
clone_size: few
v_call: TRBV11-2
cdr3_nt: TGTGCCAGCAGCCACCTCGGGGATAACTCCTACAATGAGCAGTTCTTC
cdr3_aa: CASSHLGDNSYNEQFF

j_call: TRBJ2-3
d_call: NA
clone_size: NA
v_call: TRBV3-1/TRBV3-2
cdr3_nt: TGTGCCAGCAGCCAACGACTAGATTTGAGCACAGATACGCAGTATTTT
cdr3_aa: CASSQRLDLSTDTQYF

j_call: TRBJ1-1
d_call: NA
clone_size: NA
v_call: TRBV7-9
cdr3_nt: TGTGCCAGCAGCTCCGTAGGGGGGGGCAGAGGCACTGAAGCTTTCTTT
cdr3_aa: CASSSVGGGRGTEAFF

j_call: TRBJ2-5
d_call: NA
clone_size: NA
v_call: TRBV10-1
cdr3_nt: TGCGCCAGCAGTGCGAGCAGCCAAGAGACCCAGTACTTC
cdr3_aa: CASSASSQETQYF

j_call: TRBJ1-3
d_call: NA
clone_size: NA
v_call: TRBV3-1/TRBV3-2
cdr3_nt: TGTGCCAGCAGCCCGACATCCTCTGGAAACACCATATATTTT
cdr3_aa: CASSPTSSGNTIYF

j_call: TRBJ1-4
d_call: NA
clone_size: NA
v_call: TRBV28
cdr3_nt: TGTGCCAGCAGGTGGACCAGATCCCAAAAGCTGTTTTTT
cdr3_aa: CASRWTRSQKLFF

j_call: TRBJ1-2
d_call: TRBD1
clone_size: NA
v_call: TRBV12-3/TRBV12-4
cdr3_nt: TGTGCCAGCAGGAGGACAGGGGGAGGTGGCTACACCTTC
cdr3_aa: CASRRTGGGGYTF

j_call: TRBJ2-5
d_call: TRBD1
clone_size: NA
v_call: TRBV23-1
cdr3_nt: TGCGCCAGCAGTCAATGCTCCAGGGGGATCCAAGAGACCCAGTACTTC
cdr3_aa: CASSQCSRGIQETQYF

j_call: TRBJ2-2
d_call: TRBD1
clone_size: NA
v_call: TRBV6-5
cdr3_nt: TGTGCCAGCAGCGCCGGGACAGGGAACACCGGGGAGCTGTTTTTT
cdr3_aa: CASSAGTGNTGELFF

j_call: TRBJ1-5
d_call: NA
clone_size: NA
v_call: TRBV19
cdr3_nt: TGTGCCAGTAGTATAGTAGGTCAGGGGATGCGTCAGCCCCAGCATTTT
cdr3_aa: CASSIVGQGMRQPQHF

j_call: TRBJ2-7
d_call: NA
clone_size: NA
v_call: TRBV5-1
cdr3_nt: TGCGCCAGCGCCGTTAGGCGCGCCCCTGACCTGCAGTACTTC
cdr3_aa: CASAVRRAPDLQYF

j_call: TRBJ1-4
d_call: NA
clone_size: NA
v_call: TRBV6-5
cdr3_nt: TGTGCCAGCAGCCGGGGCGGGAAGGAAGAAAAACTGTTTTTT
cdr3_aa: CASSRGGKEEKLFF

j_call: TRBJ2-1
d_call: TRBD1
clone_size: NA
v_call: TRBV6-4
cdr3_nt: TGTGCCAGCAGTGACCTAGGGACAGGGGGCAATGAGCAGTTCTTC
cdr3_aa: CASSDLGTGGNEQFF

j_call: TRBJ2-7
d_call: NA
clone_size: NA
v_call: TRBV29-1
cdr3_nt: TGCAGCGTTGACGGGGCTCGGGACGAGCAGTACTTC
cdr3_aa: CSVDGARDEQYF

j_call: TRBJ1-6
d_call: NA
clone_size: NA
v_call: TRBV10-2
cdr3_nt: TGCGCCAGCAGCGCCATGGACTCCTATAATTCACCCCTCCACTTT
cdr3_aa: CASSAMDSYNSPLHF

j_call: TRBJ2-2
d_call: TRBD1
clone_size: NA
v_call: TRBV12-5
cdr3_nt: TGTGCTAGTGGGGGGGACAGTAACACCGGGGAGCTGTTTTTT
cdr3_aa: CASGGDSNTGELFF

j_call: TRBJ2-7
d_call: NA
clone_size: NA
v_call: TRBV28
cdr3_nt: TGTGCCAGCAGGACCCACGGCGCGGGGGAGCAGTACTTC
cdr3_aa: CASRTHGAGEQYF

j_call: TRBJ2-7
d_call: TRBD1
clone_size: NA
v_call: TRBV5-4
cdr3_nt: TGTGCCAGCAGAAACCTGGACAGGGGCCACTACGAGCAGTACTTC
cdr3_aa: CASRNLDRGHYEQYF

j_call: TRBJ1-2
d_call: NA
clone_size: once
v_call: TRBV12-3/TRBV12-4
cdr3_nt: TGTGCCAGCAGTTTGAGCACGGACTATGGCTACACCTTC
cdr3_aa: CASSLSTDYGYTF

j_call: TRBJ1-2
d_call: NA
clone_size: NA
v_call: TRBV24-1
cdr3_nt: TGTGCCACCAGTGATTTGGAACAGGGAAACATAGGCTATGGCTACACCTTC
cdr3_aa: CATSDLEQGNIGYGYTF

j_call: TRBJ2-7
d_call: TRBD1
clone_size: NA
v_call: TRBV28
cdr3_nt: TGTGCCAGCAGTGGACAGGGATCCTCCTACGAGCAGTACTTC
cdr3_aa: CASSGQGSSYEQYF

j_call: TRBJ1-1
d_call: NA
clone_size: once
v_call: TRBV5-1
cdr3_nt: TGCGCCAGCAGCCCAGGGAGCGGGGGTGAAGCTTTCTTT
cdr3_aa: CASSPGSGGEAFF

j_call: TRBJ1-1
d_call: NA
clone_size: NA
v_call: TRBV27
cdr3_nt: TGTGCCAGCAGTTTGTTAACAGGGAACACTGAAGCTTTCTTT
cdr3_aa: CASSLLTGNTEAFF

j_call: TRBJ2-4
d_call: NA
clone_size: NA
v_call: TRBV28
cdr3_nt: TGTGCCAGCAGCAACGTAGGGCTGGAACGGCTAGCCAAAAACATTCAGTACTTC
cdr3_aa: CASSNVGLERLAKNIQYF

j_call: TRBJ1-4
d_call: NA
clone_size: NA
v_call: TRBV7-2
cdr3_nt: TGTGCCAGCAGCTTGAGAACAGGCCCAACTAATGAAAAACTGTTTTTT
cdr3_aa: CASSLRTGPTNEKLFF

j_call: TRBJ1-1
d_call: NA
clone_size: NA
v_call: TRBV4-1
cdr3_nt: TGCGCCAGCAGCCTACTGGAGAGTCCGAACACTGAAGCTTTCTTT
cdr3_aa: CASSLLESPNTEAFF

j_call: TRBJ1-3
d_call: NA
clone_size: NA
v_call: TRBV7-8
cdr3_nt: TGTGCCAGCAGCGGGAAGAACTCTGGAAACACCATATATTTT
cdr3_aa: CASSGKNSGNTIYF

j_call: TRBJ1-1
d_call: NA
clone_size: NA
v_call: TRBV20-1
cdr3_nt: TGCAGTGCTAGCTGGAACACTGAAGCTTTCTTT
cdr3_aa: CSASWNTEAFF

j_call: TRBJ1-5
d_call: NA
clone_size: NA
v_call: TRBV7-8
cdr3_nt: TGTGCCAGCAGCTTAAACACCGGCAATCAGCCCCAGCATTTT
cdr3_aa: CASSLNTGNQPQHF

j_call: TRBJ1-1
d_call: NA
clone_size: NA
v_call: TRBV10-2
cdr3_nt: TGCGCCAGCACCCCGACAGTGAACACTGAAGCTTTCTTT
cdr3_aa: CASTPTVNTEAFF

j_call: TRBJ1-2
d_call: NA
clone_size: NA
v_call: TRBV19
cdr3_nt: TGTGCCAGTAGTATGACAGCCACTAACTATGGCTACACCTTC
cdr3_aa: CASSMTATNYGYTF

j_call: TRBJ2-3
d_call: NA
clone_size: once
v_call: TRBV28
cdr3_nt: TGTGCCGGGTCACGAATCGAGGATACGCAGTATTTT
cdr3_aa: CAGSRIEDTQYF

j_call: TRBJ1-2
d_call: NA
clone_size: NA
v_call: TRBV2
cdr3_nt: TGTGCCAGCCGCGACGGGGGAGGCGGCTACACCTTC
cdr3_aa: CASRDGGGGYTF

j_call: TRBJ1-5
d_call: NA
clone_size: once
v_call: TRBV5-1
cdr3_nt: TGCGCCAGCAGCTTAGGGACGGAATATCAGCCCCAGCATTTT
cdr3_aa: CASSLGTEYQPQHF

j_call: TRBJ1-6
d_call: TRBD1
clone_size: NA
v_call: TRBV19
cdr3_nt: TGTGCCAGTAACTGGGACAGGGGCCCGCCAAATTATAATTCACCCCTCCACTTT
cdr3_aa: CASNWDRGPPNYNSPLHF

j_call: TRBJ1-4
d_call: NA
clone_size: once
v_call: TRBV28
cdr3_nt: TGTGCCAGCAGTCAAGGATCAGAAAAACTGTTTTTT
cdr3_aa: CASSQGSEKLFF

j_call: TRBJ2-1
d_call: NA
clone_size: NA
v_call: TRBV19
cdr3_nt: TGTGCCACCTCCCAGGAGCGGGATGAGCAGTTCTTC
cdr3_aa: CATSQERDEQFF

j_call: TRBJ2-3
d_call: NA
clone_size: NA
v_call: TRBV11-2
cdr3_nt: TGTGCCAGCAGTCCCACCGGGGGCTGGTTAGATACGCAGTATTTT
cdr3_aa: CASSPTGGWLDTQYF